A single sample is the source of the 2 T cell receptor beta chains below, sequenced in a study of cytomegalovirus exposure and HLA in healthy donors. PCR involved 60 Vbeta and 13 Jbeta primers. Measured with immunoSEQ multiplex PCR; TCRdb has only the in-frame clones, and not every one. The sample includes hundreds of thousands of clones, approximately 70% seen only once; the top ten take roughly 2.4%. Sequenced input: PBMCs. The receptors derive from a female donor in good health and CMV-seronegative.

DNA for the CDR3: TGTGCCAGTAGCAGCGGGGCCAGCTCCTACAATGAGCAGTTCTTC. It translates to CASSSGASSYNEQFF. The chain couples TRBV19 to TRBJ2-1, with 7 bases identical to TRBD2. Looked up from germline, CDR1 is LNHDA and CDR2 is SQIVND (reference sequence). The J segment lost 0 bases and the V segment lost 6 bases, leaving 5 bases of the junction unmatched. The CDR3 is 15 residues long.

This clone appeared a few times. This chain joins TRBV7-8 and TRBJ2-1; 9 positions agree with TRBD2. CDR1 and CDR2 from the germline V gene are SGHVS and FQNEAQ. The CDR3 sequence is 14 residues long. The V segment lost 5 bases and the J segment 6 bases; nucleotides outside the gene matches: 5. The CDR3 nucleotides are TGTGCCAGCAGCCCGAGCGGGAGGAGCAATGAGCAGTTCTTC. It encodes CASSPSGRSNEQFF.